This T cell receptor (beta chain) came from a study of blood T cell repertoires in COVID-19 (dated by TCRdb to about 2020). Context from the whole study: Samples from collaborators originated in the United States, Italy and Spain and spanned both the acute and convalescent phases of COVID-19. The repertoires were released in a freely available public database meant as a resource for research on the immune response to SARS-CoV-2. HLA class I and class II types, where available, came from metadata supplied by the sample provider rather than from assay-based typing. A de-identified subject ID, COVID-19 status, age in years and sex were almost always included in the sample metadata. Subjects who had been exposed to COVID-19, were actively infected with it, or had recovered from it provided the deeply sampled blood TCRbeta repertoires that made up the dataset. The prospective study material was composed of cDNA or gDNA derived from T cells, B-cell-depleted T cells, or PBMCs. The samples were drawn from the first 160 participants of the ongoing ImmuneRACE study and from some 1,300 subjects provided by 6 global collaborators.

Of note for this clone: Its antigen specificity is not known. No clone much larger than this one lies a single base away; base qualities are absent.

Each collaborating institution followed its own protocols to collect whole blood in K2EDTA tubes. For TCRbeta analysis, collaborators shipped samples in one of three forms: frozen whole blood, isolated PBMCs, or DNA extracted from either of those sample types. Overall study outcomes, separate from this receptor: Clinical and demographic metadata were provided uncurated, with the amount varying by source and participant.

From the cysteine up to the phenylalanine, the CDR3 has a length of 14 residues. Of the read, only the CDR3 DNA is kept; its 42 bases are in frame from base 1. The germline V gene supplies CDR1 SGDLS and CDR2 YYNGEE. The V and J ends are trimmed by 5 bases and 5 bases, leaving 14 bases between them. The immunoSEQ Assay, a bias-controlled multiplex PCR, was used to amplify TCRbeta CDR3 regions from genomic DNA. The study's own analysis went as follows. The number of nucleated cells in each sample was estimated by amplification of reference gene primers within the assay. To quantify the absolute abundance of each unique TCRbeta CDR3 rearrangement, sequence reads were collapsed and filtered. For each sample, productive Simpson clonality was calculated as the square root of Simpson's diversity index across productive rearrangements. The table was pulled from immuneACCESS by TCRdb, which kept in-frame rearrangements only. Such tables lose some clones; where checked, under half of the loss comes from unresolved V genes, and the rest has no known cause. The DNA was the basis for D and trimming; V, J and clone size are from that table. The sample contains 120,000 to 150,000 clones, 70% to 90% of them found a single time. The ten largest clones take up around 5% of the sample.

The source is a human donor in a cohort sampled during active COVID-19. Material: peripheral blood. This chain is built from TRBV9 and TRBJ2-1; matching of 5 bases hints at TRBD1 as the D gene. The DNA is TGTGCCAGCAGTAAAAACACAGGCAACAATGAGCAGTTCTTC. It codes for CASSKNTGNNEQFF.